This TCR beta chain was sequenced in a study of beta chain features in type 1 diabetes. Study details: Patients were similar to healthy donors in age and gender (as well as in cell yields).

The entirety of the isolated RNA underwent reverse transcription, so expressed TCRB transcripts were sequenced. Each sample of naive, central memory or regulatory T cells had, on average, around 3.5 million reads. Some clones are missing from TCRdb's copy, which holds only in-frame ones; the method was immunoSEQ multiplex PCR. The repertoire has about 220,000 clones, roughly 10% of them found once; the top ten carry 1% to 1.5%. Findings and limits, study-wide: Overrepresentation of cells with high TCR expression could result from cDNA sequencing. Among type 1 diabetes patients, VDJ junctions had fewer insertions and more deletions.

Remarks on this clone: As yet, its antigen is unknown.

The sequence derives from a man younger than 30 in good health. The sequencing input was central memory CD4+ T cells from blood.

The DNA of the CDR3 is TGTGCCAGCAGCAATTCCCCTTTAGCGGGCGAGAGAGATACGCAGTATTTT. Translation gives CASSNSPLAGERDTQYF. The chain recombines TRBV21-1 with TRBJ2-3; the table assigns TRBD2, which was not confirmed against the DNA. TRBV21-1 is an annotated pseudogene. The CDR3 is made up of 17 amino acids.